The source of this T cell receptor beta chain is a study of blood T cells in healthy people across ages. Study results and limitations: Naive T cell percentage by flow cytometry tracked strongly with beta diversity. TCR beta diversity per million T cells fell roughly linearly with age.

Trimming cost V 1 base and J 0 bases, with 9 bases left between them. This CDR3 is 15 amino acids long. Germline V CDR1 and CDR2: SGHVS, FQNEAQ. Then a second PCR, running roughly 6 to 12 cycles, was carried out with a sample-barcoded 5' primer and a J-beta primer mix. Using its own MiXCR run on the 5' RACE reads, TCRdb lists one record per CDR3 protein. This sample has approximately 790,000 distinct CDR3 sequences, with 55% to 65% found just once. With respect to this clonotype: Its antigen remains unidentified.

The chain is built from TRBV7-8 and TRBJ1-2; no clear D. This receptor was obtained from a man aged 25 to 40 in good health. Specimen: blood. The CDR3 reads CASSLEAGTNYGYTF. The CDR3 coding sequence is TGTGCCAGCAGCTTAGAGGCAGGAACTAACTATGGCTACACCTTC.